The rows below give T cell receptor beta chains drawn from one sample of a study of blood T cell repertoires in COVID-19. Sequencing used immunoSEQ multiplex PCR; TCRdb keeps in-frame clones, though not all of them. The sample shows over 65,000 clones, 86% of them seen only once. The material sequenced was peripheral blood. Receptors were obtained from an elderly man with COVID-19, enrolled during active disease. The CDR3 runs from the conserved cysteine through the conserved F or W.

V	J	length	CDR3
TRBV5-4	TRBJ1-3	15	CASSPGGETGNTIYF
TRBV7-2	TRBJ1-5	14	CASSLGAGRQPQHF
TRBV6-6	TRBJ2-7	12	CASSSQGYEQYF
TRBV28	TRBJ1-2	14	CASSLSNGSGGYTF
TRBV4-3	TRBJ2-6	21	CASSQAYPLAGGGAGANVLTF
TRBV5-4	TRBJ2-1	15	CASRELGGLNNEQFF
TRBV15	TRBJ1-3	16	CATSREGGFSGNTIYF
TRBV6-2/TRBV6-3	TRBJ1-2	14	CASSLSWGLEGYTF
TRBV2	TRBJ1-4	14	CASSFRQGTEKLFF
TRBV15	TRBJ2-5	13	CATSSQTGQTQYF
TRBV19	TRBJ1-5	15	CASSMGQVSNQPQHF
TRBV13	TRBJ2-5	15	CASSLTRGRRETQYF
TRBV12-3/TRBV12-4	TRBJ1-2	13	CASSLRGGDGYTF
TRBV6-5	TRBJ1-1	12	CASNQGNTEAFF
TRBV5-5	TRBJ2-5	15	CASSSGLAGGETQYF
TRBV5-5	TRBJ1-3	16	CASSPTPRGTGNTIYF
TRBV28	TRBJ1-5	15	CASSLRTGNIQPQHF